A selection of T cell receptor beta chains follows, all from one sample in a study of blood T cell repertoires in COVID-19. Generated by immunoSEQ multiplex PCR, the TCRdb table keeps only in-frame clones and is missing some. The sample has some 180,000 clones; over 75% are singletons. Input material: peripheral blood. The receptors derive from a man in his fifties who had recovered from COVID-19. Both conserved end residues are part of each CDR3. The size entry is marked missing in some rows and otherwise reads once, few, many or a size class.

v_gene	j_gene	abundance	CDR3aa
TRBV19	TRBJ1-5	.	CASSLQRDQPQHF
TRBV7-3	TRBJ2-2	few	CASSPNTGELFF
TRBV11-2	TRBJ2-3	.	CASSLDLIAGGGNTQYF
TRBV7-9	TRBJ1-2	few	CASSLFRSDGYTF
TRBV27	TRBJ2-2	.	CASRRLQGGSNTGELFF
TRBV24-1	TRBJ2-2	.	CATSDTRGGNPGELFF
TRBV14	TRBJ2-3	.	CASSRATGDTQYF
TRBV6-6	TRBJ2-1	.	CASSRLAGGNYNEQFF
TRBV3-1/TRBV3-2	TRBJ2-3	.	CASSQASGGGTDTQYF
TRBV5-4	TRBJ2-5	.	CASSSPGGIVTQYF
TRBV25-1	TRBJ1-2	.	CASSEKDRRGSGYTF
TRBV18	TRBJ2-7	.	CASSPTGDEQYF
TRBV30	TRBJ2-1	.	CAWEPGLHYNEQFF
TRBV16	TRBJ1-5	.	CASSPRVYSTVNQPQHF
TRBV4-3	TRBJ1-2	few	CASSQNDRAGYTF
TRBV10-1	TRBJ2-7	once	CASSEGGQGYEQYF
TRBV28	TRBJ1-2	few	CASSLPDRYYGYTF
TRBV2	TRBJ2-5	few	CASMSRTSGRWEETQYF
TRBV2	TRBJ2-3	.	CASSGGLAGVSDTQYF
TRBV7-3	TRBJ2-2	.	CASSFSSGMNTGELFF
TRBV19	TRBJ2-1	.	CASSVASGRFNEQFF
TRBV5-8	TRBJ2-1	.	CASSPSAGEQFF
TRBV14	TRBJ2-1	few	CASSQDWGGRAYEQFF
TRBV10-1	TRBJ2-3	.	CASSESTGSDTQYF
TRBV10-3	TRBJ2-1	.	CAIMIPSGRAGNEQFF
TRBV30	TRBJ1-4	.	CAWSVLAPPNEKLFF
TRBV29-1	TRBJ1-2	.	CSVGGTTGGSGYTF
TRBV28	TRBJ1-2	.	CASSLRGMTGDSYGYTF
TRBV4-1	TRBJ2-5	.	CASSQAGGRETQYF